This record looks at one T cell receptor beta chain sequence and its context. This record belongs to a study of blood T cell repertoires in COVID-19. For the study at large: Whether acute or convalescent, the COVID-19 samples came from the United States, Italy and Spain. Sources were T cells, B-cell-depleted T cells, or PBMCs; the material itself was cDNA or gDNA.

The ends lost 5 bases at V and 8 bases at J; junction bases unmatched: 4. There are 13 residues in the CDR3. Germline CDR1 and CDR2: SSHAT and FNYEAQ (reference sequence). The authors' processing: Reference gene primer amplification in the assay estimated nucleated cell counts. Profiling relied on immunoSEQ multiplex PCR, and the TCRdb table lists in-frame clones only, not all of them. V and J calls and clone size are those listed in that table; D and trimming were worked out from the DNA. The repertoire holds 45,000 to 55,000 clones, with approximately 87% as singletons. V usage is TRBV7-7 and J usage is TRBJ2-4, with 9 positions matching TRBD1. Sample: peripheral blood. The receptor was isolated from a human donor in a cohort sampled during active COVID-19. For the CDR3, the DNA is TGTGCCAGCAGCACTCGACAGGGGGACATTCAGTACTTC. It codes for CASSTRQGDIQYF.